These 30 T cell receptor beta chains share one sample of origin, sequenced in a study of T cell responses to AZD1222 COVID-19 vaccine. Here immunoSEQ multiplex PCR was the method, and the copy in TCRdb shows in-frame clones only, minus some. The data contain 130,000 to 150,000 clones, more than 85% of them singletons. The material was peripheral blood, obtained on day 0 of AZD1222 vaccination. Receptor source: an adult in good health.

CDR3 sequence reads: CASSKGNTEAFF. Written as DNA, the CDR3 is TGTGCCAGCTCAAAAGGGAACACTGAAGCTTTCTTT. The V and J genes are TRBV18 and TRBJ1-1; D not resolved. Trimming pared 5 bases from V and 1 base from J, leaving 5 bases between. Germline V CDR1 and CDR2: KGHSH, LQKENI. CDR3 length: 12 residues.

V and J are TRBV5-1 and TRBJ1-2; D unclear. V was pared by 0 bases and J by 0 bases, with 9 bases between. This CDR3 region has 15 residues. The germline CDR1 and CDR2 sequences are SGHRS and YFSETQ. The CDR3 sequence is CASSLEAHANYGYTF. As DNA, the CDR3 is TGCGCCAGCAGCTTGGAGGCCCACGCTAACTATGGCTACACCTTC.

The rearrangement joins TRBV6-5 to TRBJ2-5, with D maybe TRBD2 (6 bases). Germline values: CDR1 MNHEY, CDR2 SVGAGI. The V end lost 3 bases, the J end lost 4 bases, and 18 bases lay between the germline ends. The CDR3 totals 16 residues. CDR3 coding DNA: TGTGCCAGCAGTTATGGGGACGGGAGTTGGCCAGAGACCCAGTACTTC. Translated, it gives CASSYGDGSWPETQYF.

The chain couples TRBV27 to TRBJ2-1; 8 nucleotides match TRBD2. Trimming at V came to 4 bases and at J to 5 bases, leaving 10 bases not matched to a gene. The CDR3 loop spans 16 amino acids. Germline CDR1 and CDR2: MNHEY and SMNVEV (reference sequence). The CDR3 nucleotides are TGTGCCAGCAGTTGGGGCCCAGCGGGAGCCCACAATGAGCAGTTCTTC. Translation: CASSWGPAGAHNEQFF.

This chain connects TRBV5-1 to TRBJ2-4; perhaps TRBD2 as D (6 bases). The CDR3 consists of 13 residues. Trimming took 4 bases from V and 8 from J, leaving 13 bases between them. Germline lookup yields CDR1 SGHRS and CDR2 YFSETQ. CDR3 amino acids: CASSGGARDIQYF. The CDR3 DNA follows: TGCGCCAGCAGCGGCGGGGCACGGGACATTCAGTACTTC.

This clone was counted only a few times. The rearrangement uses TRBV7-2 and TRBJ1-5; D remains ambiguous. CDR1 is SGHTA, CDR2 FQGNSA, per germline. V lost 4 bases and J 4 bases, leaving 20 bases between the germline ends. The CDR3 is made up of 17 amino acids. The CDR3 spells CASSSTGSQFFNQPQHF. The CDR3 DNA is TGTGCCAGCAGCTCAACCGGGTCTCAGTTCTTTAATCAGCCCCAGCATTTT.

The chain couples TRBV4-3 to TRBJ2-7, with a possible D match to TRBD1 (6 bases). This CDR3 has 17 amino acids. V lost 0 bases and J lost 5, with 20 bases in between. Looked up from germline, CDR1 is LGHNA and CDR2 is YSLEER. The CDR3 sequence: CASSQDGRGQGMNEQYF. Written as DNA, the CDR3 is TGCGCCAGCAGCCAAGATGGGCGTGGGCAGGGGATGAACGAGCAGTACTTC.

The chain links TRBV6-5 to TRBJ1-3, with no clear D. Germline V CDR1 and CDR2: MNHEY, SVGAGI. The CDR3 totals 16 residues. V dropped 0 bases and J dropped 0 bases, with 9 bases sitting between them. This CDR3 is CASSYSGRASGNTIYF. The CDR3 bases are TGTGCCAGCAGTTACTCAGGGCGTGCCTCTGGAAACACCATATATTTT.

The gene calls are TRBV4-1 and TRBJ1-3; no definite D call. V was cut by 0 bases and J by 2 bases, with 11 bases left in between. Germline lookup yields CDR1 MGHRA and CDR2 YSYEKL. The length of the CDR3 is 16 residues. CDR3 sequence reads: CASSQEAGLAGNTIYF. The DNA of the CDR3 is TGCGCCAGCAGCCAAGAGGCGGGTTTGGCTGGAAACACCATATATTTT.

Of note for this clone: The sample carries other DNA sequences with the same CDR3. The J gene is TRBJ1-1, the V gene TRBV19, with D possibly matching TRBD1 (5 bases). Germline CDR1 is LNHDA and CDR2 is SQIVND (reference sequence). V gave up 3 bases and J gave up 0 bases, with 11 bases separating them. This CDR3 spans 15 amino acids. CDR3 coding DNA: TGTGCCAGTAGTATCGGGGGGAGGGTGAACACTGAAGCTTTCTTT. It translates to CASSIGGRVNTEAFF.

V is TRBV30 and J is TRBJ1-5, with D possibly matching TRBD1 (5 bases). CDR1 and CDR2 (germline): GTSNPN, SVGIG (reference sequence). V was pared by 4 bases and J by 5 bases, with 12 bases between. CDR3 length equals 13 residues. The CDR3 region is CAWTRGPHQPQHF. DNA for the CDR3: TGTGCCTGGACCCGGGGACCCCATCAGCCCCAGCATTTT. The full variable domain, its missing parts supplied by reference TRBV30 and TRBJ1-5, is SQTIHQWPATLVQPVGSPLSLECTVEGTSNPNLYWYRQAAGRGLQLLFYSVGIGQISSEVPQNLSASRPQDRQFILSSKKLLLSDSGFYLCAWTRGPHQPQHFGDGTRLSIL.

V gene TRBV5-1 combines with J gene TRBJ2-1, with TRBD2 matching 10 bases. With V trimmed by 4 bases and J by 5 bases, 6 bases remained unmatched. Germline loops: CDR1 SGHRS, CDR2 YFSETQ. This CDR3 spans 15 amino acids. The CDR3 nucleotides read TGCGCCAGCAGCCAGACTAGCGGGTGGAACAATGAGCAGTTCTTC. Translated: CASSQTSGWNNEQFF.

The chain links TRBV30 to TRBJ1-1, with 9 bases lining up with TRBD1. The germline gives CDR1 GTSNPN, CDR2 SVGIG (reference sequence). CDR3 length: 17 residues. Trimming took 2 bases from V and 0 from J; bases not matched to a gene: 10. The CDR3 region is CAWSRDRGYSMNTEAFF. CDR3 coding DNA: TGTGCCTGGAGTCGAGACAGGGGGTACAGCATGAACACTGAAGCTTTCTTT.

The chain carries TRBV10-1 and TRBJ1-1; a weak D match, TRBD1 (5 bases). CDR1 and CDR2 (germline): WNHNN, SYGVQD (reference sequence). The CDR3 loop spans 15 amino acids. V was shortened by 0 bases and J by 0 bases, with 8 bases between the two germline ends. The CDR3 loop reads CASSESRDVNTEAFF. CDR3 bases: TGCGCCAGCAGTGAGTCGAGGGACGTGAACACTGAAGCTTTCTTT.

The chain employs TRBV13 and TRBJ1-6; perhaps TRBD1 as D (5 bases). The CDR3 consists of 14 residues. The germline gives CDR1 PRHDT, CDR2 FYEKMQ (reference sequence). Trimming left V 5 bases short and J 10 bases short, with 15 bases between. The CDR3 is CASSQSPRDSPLHF. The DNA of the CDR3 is TGTGCCAGCAGCCAGAGCCCTAGGGACTCACCCCTCCACTTT.

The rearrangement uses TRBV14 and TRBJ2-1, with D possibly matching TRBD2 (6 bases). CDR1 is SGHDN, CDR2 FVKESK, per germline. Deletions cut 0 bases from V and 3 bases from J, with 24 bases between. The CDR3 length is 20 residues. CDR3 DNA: TGTGCCAGCAGCCAAGAAATAATTTATCCGGGAGAGGTTGTCTACAATGAGCAGTTCTTC. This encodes CASSQEIIYPGEVVYNEQFF.

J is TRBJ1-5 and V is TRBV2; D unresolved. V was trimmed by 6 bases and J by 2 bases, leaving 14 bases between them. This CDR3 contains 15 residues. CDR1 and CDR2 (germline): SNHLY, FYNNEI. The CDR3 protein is CASSLRWVGNQPQHF. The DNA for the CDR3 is TGTGCCAGCAGCTTACGGTGGGTTGGCAATCAGCCCCAGCATTTT. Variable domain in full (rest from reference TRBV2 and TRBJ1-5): EPEVTQTPSHQVTQMGQEVILRCVPISNHLYFYWYRQILGQKVEFLVSFYNNEISEKSEIFDDQFSVERPDGSNFTLKIRSTKLEDSAMYFCASSLRWVGNQPQHFGDGTRLSIL.

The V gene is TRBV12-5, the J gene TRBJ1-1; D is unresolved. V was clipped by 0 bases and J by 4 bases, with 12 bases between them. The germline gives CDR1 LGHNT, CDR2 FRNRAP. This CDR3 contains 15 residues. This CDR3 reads CASGLVLGQATEAFF. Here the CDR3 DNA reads TGTGCTAGTGGTTTGGTACTCGGCCAGGCCACTGAAGCTTTCTTT.

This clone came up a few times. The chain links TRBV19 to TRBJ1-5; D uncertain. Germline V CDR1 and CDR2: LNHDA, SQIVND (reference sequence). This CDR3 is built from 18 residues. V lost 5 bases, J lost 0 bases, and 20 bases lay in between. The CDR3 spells CASSSTTGGWDSNQPQHF. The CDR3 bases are TGTGCCAGTAGTTCTACCACCGGAGGATGGGATAGCAATCAGCCCCAGCATTTT.

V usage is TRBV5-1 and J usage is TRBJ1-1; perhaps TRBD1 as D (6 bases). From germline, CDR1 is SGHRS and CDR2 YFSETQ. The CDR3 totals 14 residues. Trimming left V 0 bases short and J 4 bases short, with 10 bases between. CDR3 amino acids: CASSLDREATEAFF. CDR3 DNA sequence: TGCGCCAGCAGCTTGGACAGGGAGGCCACTGAAGCTTTCTTT.

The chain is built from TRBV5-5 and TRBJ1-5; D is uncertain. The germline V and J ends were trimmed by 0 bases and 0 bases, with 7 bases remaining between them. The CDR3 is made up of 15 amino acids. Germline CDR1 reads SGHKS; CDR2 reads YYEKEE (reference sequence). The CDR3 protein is CASSLAAASNQPQHF. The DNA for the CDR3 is TGTGCCAGCAGCTTGGCGGCCGCTAGCAATCAGCCCCAGCATTTT.

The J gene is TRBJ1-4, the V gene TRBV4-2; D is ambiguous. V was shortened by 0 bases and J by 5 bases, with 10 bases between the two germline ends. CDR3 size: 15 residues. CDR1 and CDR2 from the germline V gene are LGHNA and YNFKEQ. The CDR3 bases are TGTGCCAGCAGCCAAGATGGGCGGGAGAATGAAAAACTGTTTTTT. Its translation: CASSQDGRENEKLFF.

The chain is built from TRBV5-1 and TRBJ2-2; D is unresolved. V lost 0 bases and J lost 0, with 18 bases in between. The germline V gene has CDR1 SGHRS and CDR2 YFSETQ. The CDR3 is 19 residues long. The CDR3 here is CASSLGRRPNTSNTGELFF. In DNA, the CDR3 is TGCGCCAGCAGCTTGGGACGCAGGCCAAATACTTCGAACACCGGGGAGCTGTTTTTT.

CDR3: CASSLDSSSYQPQHF. The CDR3 DNA reads TGCGCCAGCAGCTTGGATTCCTCCTCCTACCAGCCCCAGCATTTT. This chain uses TRBV5-1 with TRBJ1-5; D call uncertain. Trimming took 0 bases from V and 7 from J, leaving 14 bases between them. Germline V gene data show CDR1 as SGHRS and CDR2 as YFSETQ. CDR3 size: 15 residues.

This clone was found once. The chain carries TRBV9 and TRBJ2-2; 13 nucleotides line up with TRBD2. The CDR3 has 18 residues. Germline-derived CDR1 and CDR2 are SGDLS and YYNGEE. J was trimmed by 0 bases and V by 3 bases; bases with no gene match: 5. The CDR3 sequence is CASSAGLAGDPNTGELFF. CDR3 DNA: TGTGCCAGCAGCGCTGGACTAGCGGGAGACCCGAACACCGGGGAGCTGTTTTTT.

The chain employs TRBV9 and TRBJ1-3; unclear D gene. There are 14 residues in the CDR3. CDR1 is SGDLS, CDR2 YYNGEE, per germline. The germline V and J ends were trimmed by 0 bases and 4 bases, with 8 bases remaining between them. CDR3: CASSVEALGNTIYF. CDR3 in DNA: TGTGCCAGCAGCGTAGAAGCGCTCGGAAACACCATATATTTT.

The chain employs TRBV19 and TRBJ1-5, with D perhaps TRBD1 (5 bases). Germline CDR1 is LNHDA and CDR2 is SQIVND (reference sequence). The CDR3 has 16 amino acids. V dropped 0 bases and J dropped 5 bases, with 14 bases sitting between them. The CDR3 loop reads CASSIDRGWMDQPQHF. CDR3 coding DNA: TGTGCCAGTAGTATAGATCGGGGGTGGATGGATCAGCCCCAGCATTTT.

CDR3 in amino acids: CSGTLAYNEQFF. CDR3 nucleotides: TGCAGCGGGACTCTTGCCTACAATGAGCAGTTCTTC. V is TRBV29-1 and J is TRBJ2-1; D is possibly TRBD2 (5 bases). V lost 7 bases, J lost 2 bases, and 9 bases lay in between. Germline CDR1 and CDR2: SQVTM and ANQGSEA. This CDR3 has 12 amino acids.

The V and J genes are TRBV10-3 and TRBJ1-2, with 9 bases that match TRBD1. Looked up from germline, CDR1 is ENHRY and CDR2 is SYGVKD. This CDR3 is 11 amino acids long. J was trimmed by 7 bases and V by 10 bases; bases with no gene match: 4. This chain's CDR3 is CATGQGGGYTF. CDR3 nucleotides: TGTGCCACGGGACAGGGTGGTGGCTACACCTTC.

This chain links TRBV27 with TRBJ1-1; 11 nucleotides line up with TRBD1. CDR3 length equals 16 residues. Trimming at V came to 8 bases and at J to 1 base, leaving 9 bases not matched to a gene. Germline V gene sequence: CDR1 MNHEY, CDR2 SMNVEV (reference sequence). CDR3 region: CASPPRTGGENTEAFF. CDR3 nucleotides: TGTGCCAGCCCACCAAGGACAGGGGGCGAGAACACTGAAGCTTTCTTT.